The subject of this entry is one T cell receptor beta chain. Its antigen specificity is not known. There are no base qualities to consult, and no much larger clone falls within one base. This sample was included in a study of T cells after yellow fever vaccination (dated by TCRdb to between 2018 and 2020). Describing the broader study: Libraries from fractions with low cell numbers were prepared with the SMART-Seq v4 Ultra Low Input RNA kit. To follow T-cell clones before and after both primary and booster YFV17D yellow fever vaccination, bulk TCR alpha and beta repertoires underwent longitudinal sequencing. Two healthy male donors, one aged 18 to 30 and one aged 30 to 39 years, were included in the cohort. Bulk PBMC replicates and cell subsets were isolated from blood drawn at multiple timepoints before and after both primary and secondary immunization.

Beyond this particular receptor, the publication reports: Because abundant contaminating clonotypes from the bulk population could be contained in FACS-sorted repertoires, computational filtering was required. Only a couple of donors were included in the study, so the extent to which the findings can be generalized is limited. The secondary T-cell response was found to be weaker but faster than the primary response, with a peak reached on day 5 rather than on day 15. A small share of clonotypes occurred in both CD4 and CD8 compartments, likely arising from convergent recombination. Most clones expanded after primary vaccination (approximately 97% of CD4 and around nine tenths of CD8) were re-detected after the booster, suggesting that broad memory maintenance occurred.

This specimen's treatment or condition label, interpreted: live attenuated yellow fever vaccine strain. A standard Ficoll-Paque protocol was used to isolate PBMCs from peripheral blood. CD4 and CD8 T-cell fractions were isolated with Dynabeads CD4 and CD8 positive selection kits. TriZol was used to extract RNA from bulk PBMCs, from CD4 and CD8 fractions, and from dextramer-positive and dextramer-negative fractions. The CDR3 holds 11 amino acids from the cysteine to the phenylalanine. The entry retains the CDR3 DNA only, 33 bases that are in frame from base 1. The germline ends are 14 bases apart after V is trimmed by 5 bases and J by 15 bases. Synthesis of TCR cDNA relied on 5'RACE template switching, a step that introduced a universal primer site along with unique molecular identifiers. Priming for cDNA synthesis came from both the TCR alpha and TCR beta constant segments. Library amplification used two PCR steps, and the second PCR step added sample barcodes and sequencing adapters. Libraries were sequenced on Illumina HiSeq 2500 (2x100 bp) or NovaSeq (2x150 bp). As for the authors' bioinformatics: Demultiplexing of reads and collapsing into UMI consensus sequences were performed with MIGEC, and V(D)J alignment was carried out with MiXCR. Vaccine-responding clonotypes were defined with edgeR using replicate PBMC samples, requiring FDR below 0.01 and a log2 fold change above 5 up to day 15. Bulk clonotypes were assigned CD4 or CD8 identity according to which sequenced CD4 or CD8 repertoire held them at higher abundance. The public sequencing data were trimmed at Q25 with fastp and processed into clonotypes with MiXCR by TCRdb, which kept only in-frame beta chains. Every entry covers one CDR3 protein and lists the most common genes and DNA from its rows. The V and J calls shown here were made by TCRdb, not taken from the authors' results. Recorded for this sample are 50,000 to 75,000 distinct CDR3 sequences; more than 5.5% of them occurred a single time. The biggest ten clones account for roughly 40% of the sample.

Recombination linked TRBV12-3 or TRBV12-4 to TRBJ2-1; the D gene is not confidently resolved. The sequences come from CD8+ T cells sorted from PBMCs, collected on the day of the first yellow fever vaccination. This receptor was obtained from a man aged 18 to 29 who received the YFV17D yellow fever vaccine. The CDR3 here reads CASSRLTIPFF. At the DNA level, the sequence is TGTGCCAGCAGTAGGCTTACTATTCCGTTCTTC.